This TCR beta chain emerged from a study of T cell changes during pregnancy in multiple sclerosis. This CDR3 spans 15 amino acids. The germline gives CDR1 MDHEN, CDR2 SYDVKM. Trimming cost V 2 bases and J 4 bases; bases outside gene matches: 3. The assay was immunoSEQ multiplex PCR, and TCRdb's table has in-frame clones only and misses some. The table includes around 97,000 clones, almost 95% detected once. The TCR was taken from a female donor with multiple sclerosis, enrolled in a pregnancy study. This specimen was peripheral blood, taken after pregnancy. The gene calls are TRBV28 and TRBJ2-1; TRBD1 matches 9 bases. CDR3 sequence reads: CASSLSGQGYNEQFF. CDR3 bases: TGTGCCAGCAGTTTAAGCGGACAGGGGTACAATGAGCAGTTCTTC.